Described below is a single T cell receptor (beta chain) sequence and its context. These data belong to a study of T cells after somatic rescue of genetic block. The assay was immunoSEQ multiplex PCR, and TCRdb's table has in-frame clones only and misses some. The table includes 85,000 to 90,000 clones, 70% to 90% detected once. The CDR3 has 13 amino acids. Trimming cost V 6 bases and J 6 bases, with 15 bases left between them. Germline CDR1 is MNHEY and CDR2 is SVGAGI. The source of this sequence is a woman younger than 30. The chain uses TRBV6-5 and TRBJ2-7, with D maybe TRBD2 (6 bases). The specimen sequenced was peripheral blood mononuclear cells (PBMCs). As DNA, the CDR3 is TGTGCCAGCAGCCAGAACCTCGGGGGCGAGCAGTACTTC. Amino acid sequence: CASSQNLGGEQYF.